A single TCR beta chain is shown here with its context. The antigen remains undetermined. The sample is drawn from a study of cytomegalovirus exposure and HLA in healthy donors. The CDR3 sequence is 14 residues long. Germline V gives CDR1 GTSNPN, CDR2 SVGIG (reference sequence). The germline V and J ends were trimmed by 2 bases and 6 bases, with 16 bases remaining between them. Overall study results and limits: Across donors, presence/absence analyses took sequencing depth to be roughly uniform. A list of around 150 TCR beta chains associated with cytomegalovirus was given. Reportedly, diagnosis of cytomegalovirus status by the classifier showed high specificity and sensitivity. Later on, analysis showed that most CMV-associated TCR beta chains appeared to be HLA-restricted.

Amplification used 60 Vbeta primers and 13 Jbeta primers. Data came from immunoSEQ multiplex PCR; TCRdb stores just in-frame clones and leaves some out. The sample consists of 110,000 to 150,000 clones, about 70% of them appearing once. The sequence came from a man between 60 and 75 years old in good health and CMV-seronegative. Sequenced: PBMCs. V gene TRBV30 combines with J gene TRBJ1-1; D uncertain. The CDR3 DNA reads as TGTGCCTGGAGTCTCCGACCGGTCGGGGCTGAAGCTTTCTTT. Protein sequence: CAWSLRPVGAEAFF.